The clone carrying this T cell receptor (beta chain) appeared a single time. What it binds is unknown. This CDR3 region has 13 residues. Germline assignment: CDR1 ENHRY and CDR2 SYGVKD. The record originates from a study of OX40 agonist ivuxolimab in advanced cancers. General study points: The study found that CD8+ T cells averaged more expanded clones than CD4+.

Assay: immunoSEQ multiplex PCR; the TCRdb copy retains only in-frame clones and omits some. The repertoire holds around 99,000 clones, with approximately 90% as singletons. A history of autoimmune disease or systemic immunosuppression excluded patients. Researchers took blood at baseline, on cycle 4 day 1, and on cycle 7 day 1. The clonotype comes from an adult with an advanced solid tumor such as melanoma, head and neck, liver or kidney cancer. The rearrangement joins TRBV10-3 to TRBJ2-5; tentative D call: TRBD2 (5 bases). The DNA end lines up better with TRBJ2-7; the J call may be wrong. Sequenced material: CD4+ or CD8+ T cells sorted from blood, taken in a trial of the OX40 agonist ivuxolimab. CDR3 sequence (DNA): TGTGCCATCAAGGGAGCCTTACACTACGAGCAGTACTTC. Translated, it gives CAIKGALHYEQYF.